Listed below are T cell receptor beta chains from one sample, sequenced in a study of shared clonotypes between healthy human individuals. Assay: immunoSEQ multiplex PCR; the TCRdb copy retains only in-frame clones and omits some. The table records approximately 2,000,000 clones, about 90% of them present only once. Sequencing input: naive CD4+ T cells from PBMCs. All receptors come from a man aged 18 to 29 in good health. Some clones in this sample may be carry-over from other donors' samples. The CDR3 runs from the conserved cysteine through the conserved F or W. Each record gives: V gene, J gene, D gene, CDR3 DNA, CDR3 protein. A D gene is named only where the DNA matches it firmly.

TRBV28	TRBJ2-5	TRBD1	TGTGCCAGCAGCCTTGGACAGGGGGGAGAGACCCAGTACTTC	CASSLGQGGETQYF
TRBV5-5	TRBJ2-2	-	TGTGCCAGCAGCCCCTACAGCGACACCGGGGAGCTGTTTTTT	CASSPYSDTGELFF
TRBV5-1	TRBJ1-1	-	TGCGCCAGCAGCTTGGGCGGCAGAACCCAGGAGGCTTTCTTT	CASSLGGRTQEAFF
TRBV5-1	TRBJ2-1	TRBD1	TGCGCCAGCGAGAAACAGGGGGGAGGTAACAATGAGCAGTTCTTC	CASEKQGGGNNEQFF
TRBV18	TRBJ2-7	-	TGTGCCAGCTCACAACTTGGGAGTTACGAGCAGTACTTC	CASSQLGSYEQYF
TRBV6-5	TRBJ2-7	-	TGTGCCAGCAGTTACTCGCAGCTGGGGGAGCAGTACTTC	CASSYSQLGEQYF
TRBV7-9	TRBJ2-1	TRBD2	TGTGCCAGCAGCTTAGCGGGAGGGCGGTACAATGAGCAGTTCTTC	CASSLAGGRYNEQFF
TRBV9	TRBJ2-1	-	TGTGCCAGCAGCGCAACAGGTCTCTCCTACAATGAGCAGTTCTTC	CASSATGLSYNEQFF
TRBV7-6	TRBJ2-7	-	TGTGCCAGCAGCTTGGGTAGGGTACCCTACGAGCAGTACTTC	CASSLGRVPYEQYF
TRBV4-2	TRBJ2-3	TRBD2	TGTGCCAGCAGCCAAGTTTCTAGCGGAGGCACAGATACGCAGTATTTT	CASSQVSSGGTDTQYF
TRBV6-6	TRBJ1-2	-	TGTGCCAGCAGCCTCCGTTGGGGCTACACCTTC	CASSLRWGYTF